The 24 T cell receptor beta chains in this list originate from one sample, sequenced in a study of control samples from healthy donors and cancer patients (dated by TCRdb to the early 2020s). Libraries were built with the immunoSEQ multiplex PCR assay. Imported from immuneACCESS, the table was reduced by TCRdb to in-frame sequences with V and J called. These copies leave out some clones; in studies compared against another copy, an unresolved V gene accounts for under half, and the cause of the remainder is not known. The table for this sample lists 140,000 to 150,000 clones; under 95% of them were counted only once. The biggest ten clones account for more than 5% of the sample. Material for sequencing was blood. The receptors were gathered from a man between 18 and 35 years old in good health.

The CDR3 sequence: CASSSSTGGTETQYF. CDR3 DNA: TGCGCCAGCAGCTCTTCCACAGGGGGCACAGAGACCCAGTACTTC. V usage is TRBV5-1 and J usage is TRBJ2-5; the match to TRBD1 covers 9 bases. Germline CDR1 is SGHRS and CDR2 is YFSETQ. Trimming took 3 bases from V and 4 from J; bases not matched to a gene: 7. CDR3 length equals 15 residues.

The rearrangement uses TRBV4-1 and TRBJ2-1; 8 positions agree with TRBD1. This CDR3 region has 15 residues. V gave up 3 bases and J gave up 3 bases; unmatched junction bases: 4. CDR1 is MGHRA, CDR2 YSYEKL, per germline. CDR3 coding DNA: TGCGCCAGCAGCCAGAACAGGGGGGTCTACAATGAGCAGTTCTTC. Amino acids: CASSQNRGVYNEQFF.

The chain joins TRBV15 to TRBJ2-1; 7 positions agree with TRBD2. Germline CDR1 LNHNV, CDR2 YYDKDF (reference sequence). With V trimmed by 1 base and J by 8 bases, 8 bases remained unmatched. This CDR3 has 15 residues. This chain's CDR3 is CATSRAGMGGDEQFF. Written as DNA, the CDR3 is TGTGCCACCAGCAGAGCTGGGATGGGAGGGGATGAGCAGTTCTTC.

The J gene is TRBJ2-1, the V gene TRBV5-6; D is unresolved. Germline loops: CDR1 SGHDT, CDR2 YYEEEE. The V end lost 3 bases, the J end lost 0 bases, and 13 bases lay between the germline ends. This CDR3 is built from 16 residues. The CDR3 here is CASSSPLSSSYNEQFF. As DNA, the CDR3 is TGTGCCAGCAGCTCTCCCCTTAGTAGCTCCTACAATGAGCAGTTCTTC.

The rearrangement links TRBV30 to TRBJ2-1; 9 bases agree with TRBD1. This CDR3 has 12 amino acids. In germline, CDR1 is GTSNPN, CDR2 SVGIG (reference sequence). With V trimmed by 5 bases and J by 12 bases, 8 bases remained unmatched. This chain's CDR3 is CAWGTGGRRQFF. The CDR3 DNA reads as TGTGCCTGGGGAACAGGGGGCAGGAGGCAGTTCTTC.

In this sample, this clone turned up once. V gene TRBV5-8 combines with J gene TRBJ1-1; tentative D call: TRBD1 (6 bases). The CDR3 spans 14 residues. Germline CDR1 is SGHTS and CDR2 is YDEGEE. Trimming shortened V by 0 bases and J by 1 base, and 7 bases separated the two germline ends. CDR3 DNA sequence: TGTGCCAGCAGCTTGGGCAGGGGGAACACTGAAGCTTTCTTT. Its translation is CASSLGRGNTEAFF. Together with reference TRBV5-8 and TRBJ1-1, the CDR3 gives the full variable domain: EAGVTQSPTHLIKTRGQQATLRCSPISGHTSVYWYQQALGLGLQFLLWYDEGEERNRGNFPPRFSGRQFPNYSSELNVNALELEDSALYLCASSLGRGNTEAFFGQGTRLTVV.

This chain uses TRBV5-1 with TRBJ1-1; the D is unclear. The germline gives CDR1 SGHRS, CDR2 YFSETQ. CDR3 length: 13 residues. V lost 1 base and J 3 bases, leaving 7 bases between the germline ends. CDR3 region: CASSLFGDTEAFF. The CDR3 bases are TGCGCCAGCAGCTTGTTTGGGGACACTGAAGCTTTCTTT.

The chain joins TRBV6-5 to TRBJ1-1, with D possibly matching TRBD1 (6 bases). V was pared by 2 bases and J by 5 bases, with 12 bases between. Per the germline V gene, CDR1 is MNHEY and CDR2 is SVGAGI. The CDR3 spans 14 residues. The CDR3 region is CASSYQQGLTEAFF. The CDR3 region has the DNA TGTGCCAGCAGTTACCAACAGGGTCTGACTGAAGCTTTCTTT.

V and J are TRBV6-5 and TRBJ1-5; the match to TRBD1 covers 10 bases. CDR1 is MNHEY and CDR2 is SVGAGI in the germline V gene. CDR3 length equals 14 residues. Trimming at V came to 5 bases and at J to 7 bases, leaving 5 bases not matched to a gene. This CDR3 reads CASSPGQGIQPQHF. The CDR3 region has the DNA TGTGCCAGCAGTCCGGGACAGGGGATACAGCCCCAGCATTTT.

The rearrangement uses TRBV29-1 and TRBJ1-6; maybe TRBD1 (5 bases). The CDR3 extends over 15 amino acids. The germline V gene encodes CDR1 SQVTM and CDR2 ANQGSEA. The CDR3 reads CPGNRNRDGDVTLHF. The CDR3 DNA reads as TGCCCCGGCAACCGAAACCGGGACGGGGATGTGACCCTCCACTTT.

The chain combines TRBV27 with TRBJ1-2; D unclear. The ends were cut back, 0 bases at V and 6 bases at J, with 11 bases in the middle. This CDR3 has 14 residues. The germline V gene has CDR1 MNHEY and CDR2 SMNVEV (reference sequence). The CDR3 coding sequence is TGTGCCAGCAGTTTATCAAATTCTCCCCATGGCTACACCTTC. Encoded protein: CASSLSNSPHGYTF.

V usage is TRBV20-1 and J usage is TRBJ1-2; no clear D. The CDR3 totals 11 residues. The ends were cut back, 5 bases at V and 4 bases at J, with 8 bases in the middle. From germline, CDR1 is DFQATT and CDR2 SNEGSKA (reference sequence). The CDR3 loop is CSASGIYGYTF. The CDR3, as DNA: TGCAGTGCTTCGGGGATCTATGGCTACACCTTC.

J is TRBJ1-2 and V is TRBV5-1, with D perhaps matching TRBD1 (5 bases). The V end was cut by 2 bases, the J end by 4 bases, with 15 bases between. Per the germline V gene, CDR1 is SGHRS and CDR2 is YFSETQ. The CDR3 loop spans 15 amino acids. In DNA, the CDR3 is TGCGCCAGCAGCTTTCGACAGCCCGGGGGCTATGGCTACACCTTC. Amino acids: CASSFRQPGGYGYTF.

The CDR3, as DNA: TGTGCCAGCAGCTTAGTAGGGCGGGATCAGCCCCAGCATTTT. Translation: CASSLVGRDQPQHF. The V and J genes are TRBV7-8 and TRBJ1-5; no definite D call. This CDR3 contains 14 residues. CDR1 is SGHVS, CDR2 FQNEAQ, per germline. V was pared by 1 base and J by 5 bases, with 9 bases between.

The chain couples TRBV7-3 to TRBJ2-1, with D perhaps matching TRBD1 or TRBD2 (5 bases each). The CDR3 contains 15 residues. Trimming stripped 5 bases from V and 9 bases from J, with 20 bases between. Per germline, CDR1 SGHTA and CDR2 FQGTGA. The CDR3 DNA follows: TGTGCCAGCAGCCCCTCGCCGGGACCCTCGGTTGAGCAGTTCTTC. This gives the protein CASSPSPGPSVEQFF.

The chain recombines TRBV4-1 with TRBJ2-3, with D possibly TRBD2 on 6 matching bases. CDR1 MGHRA and CDR2 YSYEKL come from the germline V gene. CDR3 length equals 17 residues. V lost 0 bases and J 1 base, leaving 14 bases between the germline ends. CDR3 in amino acids: CASSQDLAGWGTDTQYF. CDR3 in DNA: TGCGCCAGCAGCCAAGATCTGGCGGGATGGGGCACAGATACGCAGTATTTT.

The genes are TRBV6-1 and TRBJ2-5; D unclear. V lost 2 bases and J lost 5, with 6 bases in between. CDR3 length: 12 residues. The V gene's germline CDR1 is MNHNS and CDR2 SASEGT. The CDR3 here is CASSELSETQYF. As DNA, the CDR3 is TGTGCCAGCAGTGAACTCTCCGAGACCCAGTACTTC.

This clone has a single count. The chain joins TRBV9 to TRBJ2-2; D is perhaps TRBD1 or TRBD2 (5 bases each). Germline V gene data show CDR1 as SGDLS and CDR2 as YYNGEE. Trimming shortened V by 6 bases and J by 0 bases, and 12 bases separated the two germline ends. The CDR3 is made up of 15 amino acids. In nucleotides, the CDR3 is TGTGCCAGCACCCCACGGGGCGCGAACACCGGGGAGCTGTTTTTT. It encodes CASTPRGANTGELFF.

This clone was seen only once. The chain is built from TRBV19 and TRBJ1-5; tentative D call: TRBD1 (5 bases). The CDR3 length is 16 residues. The V end was cut by 3 bases, the J end by 2 bases, with 14 bases between. The V gene's germline CDR1 is LNHDA and CDR2 SQIVND (reference sequence). CDR3: CASSMAGGGGNQPQHF. In DNA, the CDR3 is TGTGCCAGTAGTATGGCGGGGGGAGGTGGCAATCAGCCCCAGCATTTT. Full variable domain (missing parts from reference TRBV19 and TRBJ1-5): DGGITQSPKYLFRKEGQNVTLSCEQNLNHDAMYWYRQDPGQGLRLIYYSQIVNDFQKGDIAEGYSVSREKKESFPLTVTSAQKNPTAFYLCASSMAGGGGNQPQHFGDGTRLSIL.

This chain joins TRBV29-1 and TRBJ2-7; D is perhaps TRBD1 (6 bases). Trimming removed 4 bases from V and 0 bases from J, with 10 bases in between. This CDR3 has 13 amino acids. Germline V lookup: CDR1 SQVTM, CDR2 ANQGSEA. The CDR3 sequence is CSVVTGISYEQYF. The CDR3 DNA reads TGCAGCGTTGTTACAGGGATCTCCTACGAGCAGTACTTC.

The chain combines TRBV5-6 with TRBJ2-7; 9 nucleotides line up with TRBD1. Germline-derived CDR1 and CDR2 are SGHDT and YYEEEE. V shed 0 bases and J 4 bases; nucleotides not matched to a gene: 5. This CDR3 comprises 15 residues. CDR3 DNA: TGTGCCAGCAGCTTGGGGACAGGGGCCCGTTACGAGCAGTACTTC. Translating it yields CASSLGTGARYEQYF.

The V gene is TRBV2, the J gene TRBJ2-1; possibly TRBD1 for D (6 bases). The CDR3 consists of 13 residues. The ends were cut back, 6 bases at V and 10 bases at J, with 16 bases in the middle. Germline-derived CDR1 and CDR2 are SNHLY and FYNNEI. The CDR3 region is CASRYTGIGEQFF. The CDR3 nucleotides are TGTGCCAGCAGGTACACAGGGATAGGGGAGCAGTTCTTC.

This chain uses TRBV28 with TRBJ1-3; unclear D gene. Per germline, CDR1 MDHEN and CDR2 SYDVKM. Trimming removed 1 base from V and 1 base from J, with 11 bases in between. CDR3 length: 16 residues. The CDR3 sequence: CASSLSHANSGNTIYF. The DNA of the CDR3 is TGTGCCAGCAGTTTATCCCACGCCAATTCTGGAAACACCATATATTTT.

The chain uses TRBV5-1 and TRBJ1-3; 8 nucleotides align to TRBD1. The J segment lost 8 bases and the V segment lost 4 bases, leaving 8 bases of the junction unmatched. The germline gives CDR1 SGHRS, CDR2 YFSETQ. CDR3 size: 14 residues. CDR3 protein: CASSQGQAGDTIYF. The CDR3 DNA reads as TGCGCCAGCAGCCAGGGACAGGCAGGAGACACCATATATTTT.